This is a list of T cell receptor beta chains from one sample in a study of T cell changes during pregnancy in multiple sclerosis. The table came from immunoSEQ multiplex PCR; TCRdb's copy has only in-frame clones and leaves some out. The table lists fewer than 45,000 clones, approximately 91% of them singletons. The material sequenced was peripheral blood, taken in the second trimester of pregnancy. All receptors derive from a female donor in good health, enrolled as a control in a pregnancy study. Both conserved end residues are part of each CDR3. D genes are given only for firm matches. Clone size is given for some rows only: seen once, a few or many times, or a class if the clone is expanded.

>-|-|TRBJ1-2|TRBV2
CASSGGADGYTF
TGTGCCAGCAGTGGCGGGGCGGATGGCTACACCTTC
>once|-|TRBJ1-2|TRBV19
CASSIDGQAGYTF
TGTGCCAGTAGTATAGATGGGCAGGCTGGCTACACCTTC
>-|TRBD1|TRBJ2-3|TRBV5-1
CASSTGQGAADTQYF
TGCGCCAGCAGCACGGGACAGGGGGCGGCAGATACGCAGTATTTT
>few|-|TRBJ1-2|TRBV11-2
CASSPLSGGYGYTF
TGTGCCAGCAGCCCCCTGTCGGGGGGCTATGGCTACACCTTC
>once|-|TRBJ1-3|TRBV7-9
CAILGNTIYF
TGTGCCATTCTTGGAAACACCATATATTTT
>-|-|TRBJ1-1|TRBV29-1
CSVLGGRVNTEAFF
TGCAGCGTTTTAGGAGGGCGGGTGAACACTGAAGCTTTCTTT
>-|-|TRBJ2-7|TRBV11-2
CASSLDRLGLDAYEQYF
TGTGCCAGCAGCTTAGATCGGTTGGGGCTAGATGCCTACGAGCAGTACTTC
>-|TRBD1|TRBJ1-3|TRBV2
CASTAGGAGNTIYF
TGTGCCAGCACAGCAGGGGGAGCAGGAAACACCATATATTTT
>-|TRBD1|TRBJ1-1|TRBV25-1
CASRETGSNTEAFF
TGTGCCAGCAGAGAGACAGGGTCGAACACTGAAGCTTTCTTT
>once|TRBD2|TRBJ2-7|TRBV19
CASSITGLAASYEQYF
TGTGCCAGTAGTATTACGGGGCTAGCGGCCTCCTACGAGCAGTACTTC
>-|-|TRBJ2-1|TRBV15
CATSRDVQASNEQFF
TGTGCCACCAGCAGAGATGTGCAAGCCTCAAATGAGCAGTTCTTC
>-|TRBD1|TRBJ1-1|TRBV28
CASSLMDRGATEAFF
TGTGCCAGCAGTTTAATGGACAGGGGGGCCACTGAAGCTTTCTTT
>-|TRBD2|TRBJ2-3|TRBV11-1
CASSFFGTSGSTDTQYF
TGTGCCAGCAGCTTCTTCGGGACTAGCGGATCCACAGATACGCAGTATTTT
>-|TRBD1|TRBJ2-1|TRBV7-3
CASSPNGQDNEQFF
TGTGCCAGCAGCCCTAATGGACAGGACAATGAGCAGTTCTTC
>-|TRBD1|TRBJ1-6|TRBV5-4
CASSLGGGTGSNSPLHF
TGTGCCAGCAGCTTGGGCGGTGGGACAGGTTCCAATTCACCCCTCCACTTT
>-|-|TRBJ1-1|TRBV19
CASSIYSRREAFF
TGTGCCAGTAGTATTTATTCCAGGCGTGAAGCTTTCTTT
>-|-|TRBJ2-1|TRBV7-9
CASSLAGSYNEQFF
TGTGCCAGCAGCTTGGCGGGGTCCTACAATGAGCAGTTCTTC
>-|-|TRBJ2-3|TRBV28
CASRADGLPGTDTQYF
TGTGCCAGCAGAGCTGACGGACTCCCCGGCACAGATACGCAGTATTTT
>-|TRBD1|TRBJ2-1|TRBV7-3
CASRGQGGHNEQFF
TGTGCCAGCAGGGGACAGGGAGGGCACAATGAGCAGTTCTTC
>-|TRBD1|TRBJ2-7|TRBV7-2
CASSLSTGGYEQYF
TGTGCCAGCAGCTTGAGTACAGGGGGCTACGAGCAGTACTTC